This T cell receptor beta chain is drawn from a study of blood T cell repertoires in COVID-19. In the study overall: Some COVID-19 samples were acute and others convalescent; all came from the United States, Italy and Spain.

V was clipped by 0 bases and J by 5 bases, with 22 bases between them. The CDR3 spans 18 residues. The germline gives CDR1 MGHRA, CDR2 YSYEKL. Membership in each cohort depended on participant-reported clinical history. TCRdb's table, derived via immunoSEQ multiplex PCR, lists solely in-frame clones and lacks some. The table has approximately 300,000 clones, more than 85% seen once. The clonotype comes from a young woman who had been exposed to COVID-19. The genes are TRBV4-1 and TRBJ1-2; the D gene is possibly TRBD1 (6 bases). The sample was PBMCs or T cells enriched from blood (not recorded which). CDR3 amino acids: CASSQERWGTTPGYGYTF. The CDR3 DNA reads TGCGCCAGCAGCCAAGAGAGGTGGGGGACAACCCCCGGTTATGGCTACACCTTC.